This T cell receptor beta chain was identified during a study of PD-1 blockade in classical Hodgkin lymphoma (dated by TCRdb to about 2020). Looking at the study overall: Nivolumab dosing was 3 mg/kg intravenously every 2 weeks, continuing until either disease progression or unacceptable toxicity. A peripheral blood immune signature of response to PD-1 blockade in classical Hodgkin lymphoma was defined using TCR beta sequencing and CyTOF. Study-wide conclusions, independent of this receptor: Diversity was lower in patients who began nivolumab less than 1 year after ASCT, so these patients were left out of later analyses to avoid confounding by immune reconstitution. Among trial patients, those achieving complete response had baseline diversity similar to that of newly diagnosed patients, while diversity was significantly lower in partial responders and progressors. CD4+ but not CD8+ TCR diversity rose significantly by C4D1 (p=0.0027 vs p=0.16), most apparent in complete responders (p=0.02). Newly diagnosed patients were reported to have lower baseline TCR diversity than healthy donors, and relapsed/refractory patients were reported to have lower baseline TCR diversity still. The study was limited to a single clinical trial cohort, and causes of repertoire differences, possibly disease activity or prior therapy, remained undefined.

With regard to this clone: This clone's antigen is unknown. Base qualities are not recorded, but no much larger clone differs from it by a single base.

The CDR3 holds 15 amino acids from the cysteine to the phenylalanine. Only the CDR3 region is kept as DNA, spanning 45 bases read in frame from base 1. Sequences SGHTA (CDR1) and FQGTGA (CDR2) are obtained from the germline V gene. The germline V end is reduced by 5 bases and the J end by 0 bases; junction bases left unmatched: 3. The sample's time point label, in plain terms: cycle 1 day 1 (C1D1), immediately before nivolumab initiation. Relapse after autologous stem cell transplantation had occurred in all trial patients, and cohorts A, B and C were distinguished by prior brentuximab vedotin exposure. The trial cohort included roughly 60 patients with relapsed/refractory classical Hodgkin lymphoma, and each patient had a best overall response of complete response, partial response or progressive disease. Single-agent nivolumab was administered to trial patients in the multi-cohort phase II CheckMate 205 trial. Best overall response was determined by an independent review committee according to the 2007 International Working Group response criteria. PBMCs from the trial were collected at three points: immediately before nivolumab initiation (C1D1), and during therapy at cycle 2 day 1 and cycle 4 day 1. Peripheral blood was collected in 8 mL Vacutainer Cell Preparation Tubes, from which PBMCs were isolated by centrifugation and then cryopreserved.

The Qiagen DNeasy kit was used to extract genomic DNA from unsorted PBMCs and from the negatively selected CD4+ and CD8+ fractions. TCR beta CDR3 regions were subjected to amplification by immunoSEQ multiplex PCR with primers that anneal to V and J segments. Amplification bias was minimized using a synthetic immune receptor repertoire, and residual bias was removed computationally after sequencing. On the study's bioinformatics: Custom Python scripts were used to quantify repertoire diversity as the Shannon entropy index. Unsorted, CD4+ and CD8+ repertoires were examined separately, except in combined analyses, for which CD4+ and CD8+ sequences were merged in silico. Clonal expansion was defined as a frequency increase of at least 2-fold after treatment compared with C1D1, and clones undetected at baseline were assigned a pseudocount of 0.5. Singleton clones were defined as clones with 0 or 1 copy at C1D1, and non-singleton clones were defined as clones with 2 or more copies. Clones expanded in unsorted samples were assigned a CD4+, CD8+ or unknown annotation through matching of protein sequences in sorted samples from the same patient. Wilcoxon tests were applied to paired samples to test diversity changes from C1D1 to C4D1. In its TCRdb copy, this immuneACCESS table keeps in-frame sequences only and misses some clones. Where compared with another copy, unresolved V genes explain less than half of these, and the others have no known cause. That table furnishes V, J and clone size, whereas the DNA furnished D and trimming. Counted in this sample were 70,000 to 80,000 clones; about 92% of them appeared once. The leading ten clones occupy more than 6.5% of the sample.

The input for sequencing was peripheral blood mononuclear cells (PBMCs), taken at baseline. The clonotype was recovered from a human donor with classical Hodgkin lymphoma. The rearranged chain carries TRBV7-3 and TRBJ2-1, with 8 junctional bases fitting TRBD2. The DNA is TGTGCCAGCAGCCTGAGCGGGGGCTCCTACAATGAGCAGTTCTTC. Translated, it reads CASSLSGGSYNEQFF. The full variable domain, with segments outside the CDR3 supplied by the reference TRBV7-3 and TRBJ2-1 proteins, appears as GAGVSQTPSNKVTEKGKYVELRCDPISGHTALYWYRQSLGQGPEFLIYFQGTGAADDSGLPNDRFFAVRPEGSVSTLKIQRTERGDSAVYLCASSLSGGSYNEQFFGPGTRLTVL.